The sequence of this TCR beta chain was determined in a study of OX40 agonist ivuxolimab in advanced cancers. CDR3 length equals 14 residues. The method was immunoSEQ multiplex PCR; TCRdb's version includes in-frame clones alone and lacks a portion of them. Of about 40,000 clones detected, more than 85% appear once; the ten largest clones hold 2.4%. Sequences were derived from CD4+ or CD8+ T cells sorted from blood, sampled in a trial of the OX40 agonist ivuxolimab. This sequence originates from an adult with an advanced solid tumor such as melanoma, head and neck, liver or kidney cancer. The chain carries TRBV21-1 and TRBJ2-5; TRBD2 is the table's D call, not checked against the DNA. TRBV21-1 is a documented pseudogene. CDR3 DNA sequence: TGTGCCAGCAGGGGAGGTCCCTACCAAGAGACCCAGTACTTC. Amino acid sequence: CASRGGPYQETQYF.